One TCR beta chain is described in this entry. No antigen is known for it. This sample's time point: longitudinal time-point 2. These data are taken from a study of neurological immune-mediated disorders. General study points: HTLV-1-associated myelopathy showed the most TCR clonal expansion; multiple sclerosis the least, below healthy controls.

The V and J ends lost 3 bases and 1 base respectively, with 9 bases between them. CDR1 is SGHRS and CDR2 is YFSETQ in the germline V gene. This CDR3 spans 14 amino acids. 5'RACE generated cDNA with 10-nucleotide random UMIs. TCRdb itself ran the 5' RACE reads through MiXCR, one entry per CDR3 protein. This sample carries approximately 85,000 distinct CDR3 sequences, approximately 13% of them seen once, and the ten largest clones take approximately 5%. Input material: PBMCs. The rearrangement joins TRBV5-1 to TRBJ2-3, with D possibly matching TRBD1 (5 bases). The receptor's source is a female donor with HTLV-1-associated myelopathy (HAM/TSP). The CDR3 region is CASSWGYRTDTQYF. The DNA of the CDR3 is TGCGCCAGCAGCTGGGGCTACCGCACAGATACGCAGTATTTT.